Below are 4 T cell receptor beta chains sequenced from a single sample in a study of T cell responses to AZD1222 COVID-19 vaccine. Profiled with immunoSEQ multiplex PCR; TCRdb holds only in-frame clones, not every one. The table includes approximately 150,000 clones, roughly nine tenths detected once. This material consisted of peripheral blood, taken on day 0 of AZD1222 vaccination. The source of these receptors is an adult in good health.

The CDR3 loop reads CASSSGYYTDTQYF. CDR3 DNA sequence: TGCGCCAGCAGCAGCGGATATTACACAGATACGCAGTATTTT. The chain carries TRBV5-1 and TRBJ2-3, with D perhaps TRBD2 (5 bases). CDR1 and CDR2 (germline): SGHRS, YFSETQ. Trimming left V 4 bases short and J 2 bases short, with 11 bases between. This CDR3 contains 14 residues.

The chain has TRBV6-2 or TRBV6-3 and TRBJ2-1, with TRBD1 matching over 9 bases. The germline CDR1 and CDR2 sequences are MNHEY and SVGEGT. The length of the CDR3 is 15 residues. V shed 6 bases, J shed 8 bases, and the junction held 11 bases outside the gene matches. The CDR3 sequence is CASSPGTGKFHEQFF. CDR3 coding DNA: TGTGCCAGCAGCCCGGGGACAGGGAAATTTCATGAGCAGTTCTTC.

This chain joins TRBV6-5 and TRBJ1-4; D remains unclear. The V and J ends lost 4 bases and 4 bases respectively, with 10 bases between them. The CDR3 runs to 14 residues. Per germline, CDR1 MNHEY and CDR2 SVGAGI. CDR3 protein: CASSSLGNNEKLFF. The CDR3 DNA is TGTGCCAGCAGTTCCCTAGGCAATAATGAAAAACTGTTTTTT.

The V call is TRBV19, the J call TRBJ1-1; D possibly corresponds to TRBD1 (5 bases). The length of the CDR3 is 12 residues. Germline CDR1 is LNHDA and CDR2 is SQIVND (reference sequence). V gave up 11 bases and J gave up 4 bases, with 14 bases separating them. CDR3 region: CASSRGLTEAFF. CDR3 sequence (DNA): TGTGCCTCATCGAGGGGTCTCACTGAAGCTTTCTTT.